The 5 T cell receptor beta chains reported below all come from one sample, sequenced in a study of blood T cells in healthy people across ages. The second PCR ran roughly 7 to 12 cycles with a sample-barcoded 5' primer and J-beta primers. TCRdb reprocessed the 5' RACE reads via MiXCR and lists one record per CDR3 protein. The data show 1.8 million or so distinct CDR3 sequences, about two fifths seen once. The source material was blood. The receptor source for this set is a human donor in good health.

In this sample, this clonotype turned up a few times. Here the CDR3 reads CASSLGGGPHNEQFF. Here the CDR3 DNA reads TGCGCCAGCAGCTTAGGCGGGGGGCCCCACAATGAGCAGTTCTTC. The chain joins TRBV5-1 to TRBJ2-1, with 8 positions matching TRBD2. V trimming: 2 bases; J trimming: 5 bases; junction bases outside the gene matches: 6. The CDR3 consists of 15 residues. Looked up from germline, CDR1 is SGHRS and CDR2 is YFSETQ.

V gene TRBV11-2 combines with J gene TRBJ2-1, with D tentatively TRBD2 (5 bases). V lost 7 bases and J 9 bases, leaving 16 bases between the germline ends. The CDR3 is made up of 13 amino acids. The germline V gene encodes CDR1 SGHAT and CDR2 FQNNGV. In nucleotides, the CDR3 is TGTGCCAGCATCGGGGTGATTATAACTGAGCAGTTCTTC. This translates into CASIGVIITEQFF. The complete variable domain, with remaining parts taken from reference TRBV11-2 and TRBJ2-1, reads EAGVAQSPRYKIIEKRQSVAFWCNPISGHATLYWYQQILGQGPKLLIQFQNNGVVDDSQLPKDRFSAERLKGVDSTLKIQPAKLEDSAVYLCASIGVIITEQFFGPGTRLTVL.

CDR3 amino acids: CASSYLQGTQSSLHF. The CDR3 DNA reads TGTGCCAGCAGTTACCTCCAGGGGACGCAATCATCCCTCCACTTT. The V and J genes are TRBV6-5 and TRBJ1-6, with D possibly TRBD1 on 6 matching bases. V was pared by 2 bases and J by 14 bases, with 19 bases between. The CDR3 is 15 residues long. Looked up from germline, CDR1 is MNHEY and CDR2 is SVGAGI.

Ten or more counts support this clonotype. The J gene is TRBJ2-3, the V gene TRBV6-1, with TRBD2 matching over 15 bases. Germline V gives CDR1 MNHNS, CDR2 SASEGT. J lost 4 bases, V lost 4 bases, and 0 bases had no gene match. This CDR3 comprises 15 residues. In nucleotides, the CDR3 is TGTGCCAGCAGTGGGACTAGCGGGGGGGCAGATACGCAGTATTTT. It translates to CASSGTSGGADTQYF.

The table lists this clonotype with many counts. The CDR3 DNA reads TGCAGCGTGGATGACAGAGCTAATGAAAAACTGTTTTTT. Translation gives CSVDDRANEKLFF. The chain links TRBV29-1 to TRBJ1-4, with a possible D match to TRBD1 (5 bases). The CDR3 totals 13 residues. V lost 6 bases and J lost 3, with 11 bases in between. Per germline, CDR1 SQVTM and CDR2 ANQGSEA.